Listed below are T cell receptor beta chains from one sample, sequenced in a study of blood T cell repertoires in COVID-19. TCRdb keeps only in-frame clones here, not all; method: immunoSEQ multiplex PCR. The sample contains about 380,000 clones, 90% of which appear only once. Sequenced input: peripheral blood. Every receptor here comes from a man aged 18 to 35 with active or convalescent COVID-19. The CDR3 runs from the conserved cysteine through the conserved F or W. D genes are given only for firm matches. Clone size is shown for a subset of rows, as once, few, many or a class of expanded clone.

d_call,clone_size,v_call,j_call,cdr3_nt,cdr3_aa
TRBD1,.,TRBV2,TRBJ1-5,TGTGCCAGCTCCAACCGGGACAGGGGTAATCAGCCCCAGCATTTT,CASSNRDRGNQPQHF
TRBD2,.,TRBV7-2,TRBJ2-5,TGTGCCAGCAGCTTCGGACTAGCGGGACTTGATCCTCAGACCCAGTACTTC,CASSFGLAGLDPQTQYF
TRBD1,.,TRBV19,TRBJ1-1,TGTGCCAGTAGTACAGGACAGGGAGATAAAGCTTTCTTT,CASSTGQGDKAFF
.,.,TRBV27,TRBJ1-2,TGTGCCAGCAGTTTACTGGGGGGGGGCGGCTACACCTTC,CASSLLGGGGYTF
.,.,TRBV9,TRBJ1-3,TGTGCCAGCAGCGTAGGGAGAGGCAGTAGAAACACCATATATTTT,CASSVGRGSRNTIYF
.,.,TRBV7-2,TRBJ2-1,TGTGCCAGCAGCTTAGCAGGGGCCCTCTCCTACAATGAGCAGTTCTTC,CASSLAGALSYNEQFF
.,.,TRBV11-2,TRBJ2-7,TGTGCCAGCAGCTTAACGGCGGAAAGCTCCTACGAGCAGTACTTC,CASSLTAESSYEQYF
TRBD2,.,TRBV7-8,TRBJ2-1,TGTGCCAGCAGCTTAGGACCGGGACTAGACCCGTTCTTC,CASSLGPGLDPFF
TRBD2,.,TRBV7-8,TRBJ2-5,TGTGCCAGCAGGGGACTAGTCGGGGGCCAAGAGACCCAGTACTTC,CASRGLVGGQETQYF
.,few,TRBV2,TRBJ2-5,TGTGCCAGCAAAATCGACACCCTTAACCAAGAGACCCAGTACTTC,CASKIDTLNQETQYF
.,few,TRBV19,TRBJ1-2,TGTGCCAGTAGCCCTGCGGGGGGAACTAGTGGCTACACCTTC,CASSPAGGTSGYTF
.,once,TRBV6-5,TRBJ2-1,TGTGCCAGCAGTTACTCGAGTTTGGGACATAAATTCTTC,CASSYSSLGHKFF
TRBD1,once,TRBV4-3,TRBJ1-1,TGCGCCAGCAGCCAAGCGAGACCGTGGGACAGTGGGAGAAACACTGAAGCTTTCTTT,CASSQARPWDSGRNTEAFF
.,.,TRBV15,TRBJ1-5,TGTGCCACCAGCTTTAGCCAGGGTAATCAGCCCCAGCATTTT,CATSFSQGNQPQHF
TRBD2,.,TRBV9,TRBJ2-2,TGTGCCAGCAGCGTAGACGGGGGGGCACTTTCCGGGGAGCTGTTTTTT,CASSVDGGALSGELFF
TRBD1,.,TRBV6-5,TRBJ2-7,TGTGCCAGCAGCCGAGTCCGGGACAGATCCTACGAGCAGTACTTC,CASSRVRDRSYEQYF